A selection of T cell receptor beta chains follows, all from one sample in a study of T-cell memory formation after mild COVID-19. TCRdb redid the calling of the 5' RACE reads with MiXCR, one entry per CDR3 protein. The profile shows about 350,000 distinct CDR3 sequences, approximately 13% of them singletons. Sequenced: PBMCs or a T cell subset sorted from them (not recorded which). These receptors were obtained from a man between 18 and 35 years old who had mild COVID-19 (a few samples of this study predate the infection). Cell type and time point are not known. CDR3s include the opening cysteine and the closing phenylalanine or tryptophan. Each record gives: V gene, clone size, D gene, J gene, CDR3 protein, CDR3 DNA. The D gene is left open where the match is weak. Expanded clones are given a class, and other clones once, few, many or no size at all.

TRBV7-2	few	-	TRBJ1-2	CASSARAGYGYTF	TGTGCCAGCAGCGCACGGGCGGGGTACGGCTACACCTTC
TRBV4-1	few	TRBD2	TRBJ2-3	CASSQVKRGGTGTQYF	TGCGCCAGCAGCCAAGTAAAGCGGGGGGGTACTGGTACGCAGTATTTT
TRBV11-2	once	TRBD1	TRBJ1-2	CATTGTGANYGYTF	TGTGCCACCACAGGGACAGGAGCTAACTATGGCTACACCTTC
TRBV7-9	-	TRBD2	TRBJ2-1	CASSLAWRGASGNEQFF	TGTGCCAGCAGCTTAGCGTGGCGGGGGGCTTCTGGGAATGAGCAGTTCTTC
TRBV9	many	-	TRBJ2-1	CASSSAGANPLSYNEQFF	TGTGCCAGCAGCTCCGCCGGGGCAAACCCCCTTTCCTACAATGAGCAGTTCTTC
TRBV2	-	-	TRBJ1-1	CASSAGRQAFF	TGTGCCAGCAGTGCCGGCCGTCAAGCTTTCTTT
TRBV4-2	-	-	TRBJ1-2	CASSQEVGVGVSVGYTF	TGTGCCAGCAGCCAAGAGGTCGGGGTAGGGGTGTCCGTTGGCTACACCTTC
TRBV5-6	-	TRBD1	TRBJ2-5	CASSLETGGVQETQYF	TGTGCCAGCAGCTTGGAGACAGGGGGAGTGCAAGAGACCCAGTACTTC
TRBV5-4	few	-	TRBJ1-2	CASSPGGRRTNYGYTF	TGTGCCAGCAGCCCCGGAGGTAGGAGAACTAACTATGGCTACACCTTC
TRBV21-1	few	-	TRBJ1-6	CASSTRRDRGMDLNSPLHF	TGTGCCAGCAGCACCCGGAGGGACCGCGGAATGGACCTTAATTCACCCCTCCACTTT
TRBV3-1	-	TRBD2	TRBJ2-3	CASSQDYAMGLAGVQYF	TGTGCCAGCAGCCAAGACTATGCGATGGGACTAGCGGGGGTTCAGTATTTT
TRBV7-2	few	-	TRBJ2-1	CASREGPVYNEQFF	TGTGCCAGCAGGGAGGGACCCGTCTACAATGAGCAGTTCTTC
TRBV12-3/TRBV12-4	many	TRBD2	TRBJ2-2	CASSFPGTSGGGTGELFF	TGTGCCAGCAGTTTTCCTGGGACTAGCGGGGGGGGCACCGGGGAGCTGTTTTTT
TRBV4-2	few	-	TRBJ2-1	CASSQVYSINEQFF	TGTGCCAGCAGCCAAGTCTACAGTATTAATGAGCAGTTCTTC
TRBV28	-	-	TRBJ2-6	CASSLTRTSTGANVLTF	TGTGCCAGCAGTTTAACCCGCACTAGTACCGGGGCCAACGTCCTGACTTTC
TRBV4-2	many	-	TRBJ2-3	CASSQDPRVHTQYF	TGTGCCAGCAGCCAAGATCCTAGGGTGCATACGCAGTATTTT
TRBV9	few	TRBD1	TRBJ1-1	CASSPQGENTEAFF	TGTGCCAGCAGCCCCCAGGGGGAGAACACTGAAGCTTTCTTT
TRBV6-5	-	-	TRBJ2-5	CASSADFQETQYF	TGTGCCAGCAGTGCCGACTTTCAAGAGACCCAGTACTTC
TRBV7-9	few	TRBD2	TRBJ2-7	CASSLPAERGNEQYF	TGTGCCAGCAGCTTACCCGCCGAGCGGGGGAACGAGCAGTACTTC
TRBV27	many	-	TRBJ1-6	CASSQGGVTPLHF	TGTGCCAGCAGTCAGGGTGGGGTTACGCCCCTCCACTTT
TRBV7-9	-	-	TRBJ1-1	CASSHTKMNTEAFF	TGTGCCAGCAGCCATACTAAGATGAACACTGAAGCTTTCTTT
TRBV20-1	-	-	TRBJ2-7	CSVGGNSYEQYF	TGCAGTGTTGGGGGAAACTCCTACGAGCAGTACTTC
TRBV5-1	-	-	TRBJ1-1	CASSTRPSPNTEAFF	TGCGCCAGCAGCACACGACCCAGCCCGAACACTGAAGCTTTCTTT
TRBV12-3/TRBV12-4	-	-	TRBJ1-2	CASSLGAGVDYGYTF	TGTGCCAGCAGTTTAGGGGCAGGGGTGGACTATGGCTACACCTTC
TRBV11-1	-	-	TRBJ2-6	CASVSFSGANVLTF	TGTGCCAGCGTGAGCTTCTCTGGGGCCAACGTCCTGACTTTC
TRBV6-5	-	-	TRBJ2-1	CASSYSSGNEQFF	TGTGCCAGCAGTTACAGTTCCGGCAATGAGCAGTTCTTC
TRBV19	few	TRBD1	TRBJ1-5	CASSSQGIRNQPQHF	TGTGCCAGTAGCTCACAGGGGATTCGCAATCAGCCCCAGCATTTT
TRBV7-2	few	-	TRBJ1-2	CASSSGHPTLYGYTF	TGTGCCAGCAGCTCGGGACACCCGACGCTATATGGCTACACCTTC
TRBV7-8	-	TRBD1	TRBJ2-2	CASSYGTGQYTGELFF	TGTGCCAGCAGCTACGGGACAGGGCAGTACACCGGGGAGCTGTTTTTT
TRBV6-2/TRBV6-3	-	TRBD2	TRBJ2-1	CASSYALAGGEQFF	TGTGCCAGCAGTTATGCGCTAGCGGGGGGGGAGCAGTTCTTC
TRBV7-2	-	-	TRBJ1-5	CASSLGRRESNQPQHF	TGTGCCAGCAGCTTAGGTCGCAGGGAAAGCAATCAGCCCCAGCATTTT
TRBV5-4	-	-	TRBJ1-1	CASSRPDTEAFF	TGTGCCAGCAGCCGTCCGGACACTGAAGCTTTCTTT
TRBV29-1	-	-	TRBJ2-3	CSVDEGGGTDTQYF	TGCAGCGTTGATGAGGGCGGGGGCACAGATACGCAGTATTTT
TRBV15	few	-	TRBJ1-1	CATTGQYNTEAFF	TGTGCCACCACAGGACAGTACAACACTGAAGCTTTCTTT
TRBV21-1	many	-	TRBJ2-7	CASSNPGAVYEQYF	TGTGCCAGCAGCAACCCGGGGGCCGTCTACGAGCAGTACTTC
TRBV6-5	-	TRBD1	TRBJ1-6	CASRDRGTDSPLHF	TGTGCCAGCAGGGACAGGGGCACGGATTCACCCCTCCACTTT
TRBV5-8	-	-	TRBJ2-7	CARSRADSSYEQYF	TGTGCCAGATCCAGGGCGGATAGCTCCTACGAGCAGTACTTC
TRBV12-3/TRBV12-4	few	-	TRBJ1-1	CASRDTWYAEAFF	TGTGCCAGCAGGGACACGTGGTACGCTGAAGCTTTCTTT
TRBV20-1	few	TRBD2	TRBJ2-2	CSAQNQRGALGELFF	TGCAGTGCTCAGAACCAGCGGGGAGCCCTCGGGGAGCTGTTTTTT